This TCR beta chain was retrieved from a study of cytomegalovirus exposure and HLA in healthy donors (TCRdb year 2017). In terms of the full investigation: According to an earlier analysis of 550 to 700 of the donors, some 170 million T cells yielded some 110 million unique TCR beta sequences and about 300 Gb of sequence data. An early release covering about 600 HLA-typed donors comprised approximately 300 gigabases of sequencing data and roughly 85 million unique TCR sequences. Of the roughly 410 genotyped donors, approximately 80% were placed in the genetic ancestry cluster associated with self-reported Caucasian donors. The aim of the study was to test whether cataloging public T cell receptors could identify signatures of past pathogen exposure. Using immunosequencing, the study profiled T cell repertoires from fewer than 850 subjects and related those repertoires to cytomegalovirus serostatus. In addition to the first cohort of 666 subjects, a separate validation cohort of around 110 different subjects was used. High-throughput TCR immunosequencing, statistical association of individual TCRs with disease status, and machine learning were combined to predict cytomegalovirus infection status. A later analysis re-examined previously published TCR beta repertoires from around 670 donors and added high-resolution HLA genotyping to investigate patterns of TCR occurrence. In the later analysis, no new phenotypic data were used to find candidate immune exposures; instead, reliance was placed on TCR beta sequences and their occurrence across donors. To decide whether each TCR beta V gene segment behaved as functional or pseudogenic, an earlier analysis of some 600 of the donors relied on high-throughput TCR beta sequencing. Donor age, sex, ethnicity and CMV serostatus were collected together with the repertoire data. A later genetic analysis used genome-wide SNP genotypes for about 60% of the roughly 700 donors, treating that subset as a discovery cohort. Every repertoire in the discovery cohort had been generated on one and the same sequencing platform. HLA typing covered class I and class II loci at four-digit resolution. The number of donors typed differed by locus, with about 629-640 for A, B, C, DRB1 and DQB1, more than 500 for DQA1, 600 to 610 for DPA1, and some 440 for DPB1. Four or five DR-DQ haplotypes were handled as single units for association and clustering because linkage in the cohort was strong. Across roughly 420 genotyped donors of the cohort, an average of about 240,000 unique TCR beta nucleotide sequences per donor were sequenced, and roughly 20% of those sequences were non-productive.

The CDR3 covers 17 residues, taking in both the cysteine and the phenylalanine. The kept DNA is CDR3 alone, 51 bases in frame from the first base. CDR1 and CDR2, looked up from the germline V gene (reference sequence), are MNHEY and SMNVEV. V trim: 3 bases; J trim: 0 bases; unmatched bases: 8. Libraries came from the immunoSEQ multiplex PCR assay. A mixture of 60 forward primers for TCR Vbeta segments and 13 reverse primers for TCR Jbeta segments was used in the multiplex PCR. The CDR3 region of rearranged TCR beta genes was amplified from genomic DNA by a multiplex PCR assay. On the Illumina HiSeq System, the amplified TCR beta libraries were sequenced as 87-base-pair reads. Per the authors' processing: A later analysis counted approximately 84 million unique TCR beta chains across the 650 to 800 repertoires, and some 11 million of these chains were shared by at least two donors. Raw reads were error-corrected and collapsed into unique sequences by a nearest-neighbor algorithm in which closely related sequences were merged to remove PCR and sequencing errors. To assign V, D and J gene segments, CDR3 sequences were aligned to IMGT reference sequences. For a sequence to be retained, a match of at least six nucleotides was required to both a V gene segment and a J gene segment. Rearrangements were classified as productive when the CDR3 lacked stop codons and remained in frame with V and J, and all other rearrangements were classified as non-productive. Following IMGT convention, CDR3 was defined as the stretch from the second conserved V-encoded cysteine to the conserved J-encoded phenylalanine. Sequences without an unambiguous match to a single V gene segment were excluded from the earlier analysis of about 630 of the donors. An earlier analysis of fewer than 650 of the donors classified V segments as functional when productive rearrangements were above 56.7% and as segregating when the standard deviation between donors was above 5%. To diagnose cytomegalovirus status from the catalog of TCR beta chain sequences, a statistical classification framework was built. V and J gene assignment, in a later analysis, came from comparing TCR nucleotide sequences with IMGT/GENE-DB human TR gene sequences. A later analysis assigned CDR3 sequences and most-parsimonious VDJ recombination scenarios with the TCRdist pipeline. A later analysis defined each TCR beta chain by its CDR3 amino acid sequence plus V-gene family, and excluded reads lacking a unique V-gene family. A later analysis removed roughly 590 highly shared, low-generation-probability nucleotide sequences to deal with suspected cross-contamination and a sequencing artifact. For each public chain, a later analysis derived a clonal expansion index from normalized ranks of inferred template counts within each repertoire. Generation probabilities in a later analysis came from a VDJ recombination model fitted to out-of-frame rearrangements, and those results were checked against IGoR. In a later analysis, hypergeometric tests were used to score TCR-TCR, TCR-HLA and TCR-CMV co-occurrence, with a repertoire-size bias correction applied to TCR pairs. A later analysis estimated false discovery rates by permuting HLA or CMV assignments 20 times. A later analysis grouped co-occurring TCRs with DBSCAN, adding TCRdist sequence similarity when clustering within HLA-allele-positive subsets. For co-occurrence clustering, repertoires with fewer than 30,000 or more than 120,000 public chains were excluded, along with 5 or 6 repertoires with anomalous nucleotide sharing. The table was pulled from immuneACCESS by TCRdb, which kept in-frame rearrangements only. Such tables lose some clones; where checked, under half of the loss comes from unresolved V genes, and the rest has no known cause. The V and J calls and clone size were taken over from that table, and D and trimming were inferred from the DNA. The sample table lists 70,000 to 95,000 clones, around 76% of them with a count of one. In total, the top ten clones hold around 9.1% of the sample.

The cohort comprised approximately 700 healthy bone marrow donors. Cohort members were all nominally healthy when sampled, although unrecorded immune exposures were likely present. The donor tested CMV seropositive and was one of the 289 seropositive cohort members. A peripheral blood sample was provided by each donor, and peripheral blood mononuclear cells were used for TCR beta sequencing. The Qiagen DNeasy Blood Extraction Kit was used to extract genomic DNA from the blood cell samples. This clone occurred a few times. The specificity of this receptor is unknown. No qualities accompany the bases; no much larger clone lies one base away. What the authors observed across the whole study: The sequencing pipeline was judged likely to have produced a cluster of highly shared sequence variants as a technical artifact. The presence/absence analyses assumed that sequencing depth was roughly uniform across donors, and that assumption may not be true. In the study, 150 to 200 TCR beta chains were listed as associated with cytomegalovirus. A later analysis reported that several top co-occurrence clusters appeared linked to parvovirus B19, influenza, CMV and Epstein-Barr virus. Specific HLA alleles were associated with 15,000 to 20,000 TCR beta sequences at a false discovery rate of 0.05 in a later analysis. Because counts were too low, some 17 rarely observed V segments, including chromosome 9 orphons, were left out of the earlier analysis of some 600 of the donors. A further reported finding was that TCR beta sequences accurately predicted the HLA-A and HLA-B alleles for most subjects in the first cohort. Because the 87-base-pair reads could not distinguish some IMGT-functional V segments, including TRBV6-2 and TRBV6-3, those segments were excluded. In vitro tests confirmed that a few of the cytomegalovirus-associated TCR beta chains recognize cytomegalovirus antigens. Strong co-occurrence of HLA alleles, especially DR and DQ, made assigning TCR associations to individual alleles difficult. Correlated functional status among segregating V segments might reflect linkage disequilibrium, but an unknown experimental factor could not be ruled out. The classifier was reported to diagnose cytomegalovirus status with high specificity and sensitivity in both the original and validation cohorts. The cohort was sequenced for TCR beta chains only, and without alpha or paired-chain data the features that could be detected were limited. Most TCR sequences were observed very rarely across donors, whereas some public TCRs were present in many individuals. According to a later analysis, most CMV-associated TCR beta chains appeared to be HLA-restricted, and the HLA associations seemed to be driven largely by CMV exposure. Because HLA typing was missing for some donors at each locus, association tests included only the typed subset. Compared with the 666-donor mean, donors in an Asian-associated ancestry cluster had fewer N-insertions in productive TCRs, according to a later genetic analysis. A later analysis found that TCR association rates varied across HLA loci, with DRB1 alleles showing the most associated TCRs and HLA-C alleles the fewest. In a later analysis, HLA-associated TCR beta chains showed more clonal expansion and lower generation probabilities than non-associated chains that were equally common. V-gene and J-gene trimming of TCR beta chains was associated with a missense DCLRE1C variant in a later genetic analysis, and the association was replicated in an independent cohort. For the cohort, immune exposure information was limited to CMV serostatus. In an earlier analysis of around 600 of the donors, most TCR beta V segments were observed in productive rearrangements about 90% or about 30% of the time, broadly matching IMGT annotations. The authors suggested that the approach could potentially be generalized to other disease states and immunological phenotypes.

The specimen sequenced was PBMCs. The receptor chain draws on TRBV27 and TRBJ1-1; 9 nucleotides in the junction match TRBD1. The source of this sequence is a man younger than 45 in good health and CMV-seropositive. The nucleotide sequence is TGTGCCAGCAGTTTGCTTCCGGGACAGGGACTGAACACTGAAGCTTTCTTT. It translates to CASSLLPGQGLNTEAFF.